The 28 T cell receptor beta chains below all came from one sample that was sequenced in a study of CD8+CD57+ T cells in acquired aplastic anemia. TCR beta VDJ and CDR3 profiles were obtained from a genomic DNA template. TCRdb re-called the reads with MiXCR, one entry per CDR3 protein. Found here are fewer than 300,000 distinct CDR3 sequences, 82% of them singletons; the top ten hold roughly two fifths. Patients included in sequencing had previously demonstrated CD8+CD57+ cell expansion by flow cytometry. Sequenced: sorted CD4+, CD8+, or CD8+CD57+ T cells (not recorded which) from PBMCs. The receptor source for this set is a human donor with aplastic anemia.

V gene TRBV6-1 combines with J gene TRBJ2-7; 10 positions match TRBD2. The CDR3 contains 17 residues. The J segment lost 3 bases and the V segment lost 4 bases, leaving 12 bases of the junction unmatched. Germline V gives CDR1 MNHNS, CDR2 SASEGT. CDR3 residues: CASSALAGERFNYEQYV. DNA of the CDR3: TGTGCCAGCAGTGCGCTAGCGGGGGAGCGTTTTAACTACGAGCAGTACGTC.

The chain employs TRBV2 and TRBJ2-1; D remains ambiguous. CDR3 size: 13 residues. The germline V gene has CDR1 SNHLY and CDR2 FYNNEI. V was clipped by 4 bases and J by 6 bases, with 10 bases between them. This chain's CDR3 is CASSGGAFNEQFF. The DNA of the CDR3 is TGTGCCAGCAGTGGCGGAGCCTTCAATGAGCAGTTCTTC.

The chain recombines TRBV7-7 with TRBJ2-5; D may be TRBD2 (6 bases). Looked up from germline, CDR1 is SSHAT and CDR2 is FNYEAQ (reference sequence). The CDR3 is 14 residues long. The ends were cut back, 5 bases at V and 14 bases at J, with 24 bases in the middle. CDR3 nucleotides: TGTGCCAGCAGCCCCCCGGGAGCAAACGAGCAGTACTACTTC. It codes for CASSPPGANEQYYF.

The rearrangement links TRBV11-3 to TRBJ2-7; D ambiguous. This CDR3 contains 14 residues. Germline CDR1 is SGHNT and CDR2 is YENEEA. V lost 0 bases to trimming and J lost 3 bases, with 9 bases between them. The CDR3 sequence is CASSLDLKDYEQYV. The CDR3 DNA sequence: TGTGCCAGCAGCTTAGATCTTAAAGACTACGAGCAGTACGTC.

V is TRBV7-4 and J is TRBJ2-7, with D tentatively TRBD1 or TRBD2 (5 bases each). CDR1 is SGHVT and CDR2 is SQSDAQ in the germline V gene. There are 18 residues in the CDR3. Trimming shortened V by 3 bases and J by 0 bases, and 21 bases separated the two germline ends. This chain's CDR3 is CASSFPGSYGAISYEQYV. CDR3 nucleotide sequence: TGTGCCAGCAGCTTTCCGGGTAGCTACGGGGCCATCTCCTACGAGCAGTACGTC.

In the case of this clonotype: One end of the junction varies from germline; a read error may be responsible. CDR3 sequence: CASSVLGGLAQPPF. The CDR3 nucleotides read TGTGCCAGCAGCGTCCTCGGGGGTTTGGCCCAGCCACCCTTT. The chain carries TRBV7-4 and TRBJ2-3; D may be TRBD2 (6 bases). Germline CDR1 SGHVT, CDR2 SQSDAQ. There are 14 residues in the CDR3.

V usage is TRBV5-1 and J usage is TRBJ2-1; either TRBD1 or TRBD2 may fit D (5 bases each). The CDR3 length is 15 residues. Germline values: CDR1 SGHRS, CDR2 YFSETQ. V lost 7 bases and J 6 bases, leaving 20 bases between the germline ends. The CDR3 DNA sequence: TGCGCCAGCGACCCCGGACATGTGGCGGGCAATGAGCAGTTCTTC. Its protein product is CASDPGHVAGNEQFF.

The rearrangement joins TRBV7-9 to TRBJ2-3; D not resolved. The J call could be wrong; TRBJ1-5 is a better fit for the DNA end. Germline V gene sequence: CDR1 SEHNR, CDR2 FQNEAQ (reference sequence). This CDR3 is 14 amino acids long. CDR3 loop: CASSSAADNQPQHF. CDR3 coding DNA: TGTGCCAGCAGCTCCGCGGCAGACAATCAGCCCCAGCATTTT.

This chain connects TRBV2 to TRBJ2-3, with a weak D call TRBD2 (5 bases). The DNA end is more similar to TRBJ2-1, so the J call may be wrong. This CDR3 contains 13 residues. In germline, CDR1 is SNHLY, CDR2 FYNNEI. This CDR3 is CASSSGVTDAQFF. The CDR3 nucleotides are TGTGCCAGCAGCTCCGGGGTCACAGATGCACAGTTCTTC.

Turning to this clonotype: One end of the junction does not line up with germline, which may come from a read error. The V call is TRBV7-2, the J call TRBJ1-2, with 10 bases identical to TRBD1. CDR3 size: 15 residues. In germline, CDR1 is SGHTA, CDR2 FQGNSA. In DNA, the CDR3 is TGTGCCAGCAGCTTGACAGGGGGCGCCGGGTATGGCAACACCTTC. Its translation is CASSLTGGAGYGNTF.

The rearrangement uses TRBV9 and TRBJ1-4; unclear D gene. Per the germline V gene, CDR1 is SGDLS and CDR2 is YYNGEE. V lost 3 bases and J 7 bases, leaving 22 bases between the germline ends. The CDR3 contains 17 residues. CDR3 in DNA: TGTGCCAGCAGCGAGGCGTCAGATAAGCAAATTATTGAAAAACTGTTTTTT. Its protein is CASSEASDKQIIEKLFF.

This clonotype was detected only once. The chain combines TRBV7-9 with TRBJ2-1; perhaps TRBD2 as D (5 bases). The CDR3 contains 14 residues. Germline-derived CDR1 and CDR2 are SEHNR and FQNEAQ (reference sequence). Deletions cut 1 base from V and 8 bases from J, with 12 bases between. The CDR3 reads CASSLGGVSDEQFF. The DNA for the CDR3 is TGTGCCAGCAGCTTAGGTGGGGTTAGCGATGAGCAGTTCTTC.

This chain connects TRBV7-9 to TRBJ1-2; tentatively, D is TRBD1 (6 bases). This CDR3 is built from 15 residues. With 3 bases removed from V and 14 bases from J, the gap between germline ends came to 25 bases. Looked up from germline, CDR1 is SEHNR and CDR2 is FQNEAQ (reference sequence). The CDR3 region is CASSFALEGGCGETF. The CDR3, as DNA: TGTGCCAGCAGCTTTGCGCTGGAGGGGGGGTGTGGCGAGACCTTC.

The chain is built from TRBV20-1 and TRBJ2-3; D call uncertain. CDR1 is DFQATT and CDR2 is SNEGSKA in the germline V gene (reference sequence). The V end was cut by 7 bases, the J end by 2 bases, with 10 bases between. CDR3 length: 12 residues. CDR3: CSGKTLTDTQYF. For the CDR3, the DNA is TGCAGTGGAAAAACCCTCACAGATACGCAGTATTTT.

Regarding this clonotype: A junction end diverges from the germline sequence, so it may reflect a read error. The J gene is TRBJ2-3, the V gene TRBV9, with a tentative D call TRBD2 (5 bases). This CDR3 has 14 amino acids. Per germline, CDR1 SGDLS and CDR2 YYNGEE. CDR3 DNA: TGTGCCAGCAGCTTAGCGAGCGCCCCCGATACGTCACATTTT. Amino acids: CASSLASAPDTSHF.

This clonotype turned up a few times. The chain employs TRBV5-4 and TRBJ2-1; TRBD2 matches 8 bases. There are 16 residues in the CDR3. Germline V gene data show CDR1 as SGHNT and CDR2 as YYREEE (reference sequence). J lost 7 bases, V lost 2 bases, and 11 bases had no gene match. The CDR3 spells CASSFTSVAGKNEQFF. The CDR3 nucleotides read TGTGCCAGCAGCTTTACTAGCGTAGCGGGAAAAAATGAGCAGTTCTTC. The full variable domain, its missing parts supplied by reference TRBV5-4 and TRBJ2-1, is ETGVTQSPTHLIKTRGQQVTLRCSSQSGHNTVSWYQQALGQGPQFIFQYYREEENGRGNFPPRFSGLQFPNYSSELNVNALELDDSALYLCASSFTSVAGKNEQFFGPGTRLTVL.

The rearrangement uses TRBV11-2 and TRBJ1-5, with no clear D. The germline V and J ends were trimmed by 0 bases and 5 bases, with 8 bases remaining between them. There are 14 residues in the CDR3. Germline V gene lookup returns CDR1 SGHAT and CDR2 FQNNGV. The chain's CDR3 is CASSLDFTDQPQHF. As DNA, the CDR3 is TGTGCCAGCAGCTTAGACTTTACAGATCAGCCCCAGCATTTT.

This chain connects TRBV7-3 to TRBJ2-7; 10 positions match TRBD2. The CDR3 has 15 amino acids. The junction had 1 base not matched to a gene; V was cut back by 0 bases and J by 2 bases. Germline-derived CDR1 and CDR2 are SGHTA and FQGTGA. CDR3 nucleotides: TGTGCCAGCAGCTTAACTAGCGGGAGGACCTACGAGCAGTACGTC. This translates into CASSLTSGRTYEQYV.

CDR3 DNA: TGTGCCATCGCGGACAAGTTGACTGGGGCCAACGTCCTGACTTTC. Protein sequence: CAIADKLTGANVLTF. This sequence joins TRBV10-3 and TRBJ2-6; possibly TRBD1 for D (5 bases). CDR1 and CDR2 (germline): ENHRY, SYGVKD. This CDR3 has 15 amino acids. With 8 bases removed from V and 2 bases from J, the gap between germline ends came to 13 bases.

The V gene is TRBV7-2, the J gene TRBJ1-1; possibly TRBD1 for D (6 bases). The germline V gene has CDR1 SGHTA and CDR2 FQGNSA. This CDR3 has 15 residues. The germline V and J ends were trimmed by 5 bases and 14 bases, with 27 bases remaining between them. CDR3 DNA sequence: TGTGCCAGCAGCCGAGATCTGACAGGCGACGCTGAGGAGTTCTTT. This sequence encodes CASSRDLTGDAEEFF. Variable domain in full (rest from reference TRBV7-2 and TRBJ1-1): GAGVSQSPSNKVTEKGKDVELRCDPISGHTALYWYRQSLGQGLEFLIYFQGNSAPDKSGLPSDRFSAERTGGSVSTLTIQRTQQEDSAVYLCASSRDLTGDAEEFFGQGTRLTVV.

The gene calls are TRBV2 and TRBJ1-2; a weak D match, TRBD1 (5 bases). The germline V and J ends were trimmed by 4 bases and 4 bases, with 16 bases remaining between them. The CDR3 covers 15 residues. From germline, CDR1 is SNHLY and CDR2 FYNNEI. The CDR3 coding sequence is TGTGCCAGCAGTGGTGGGGACGGCCGAGGCTATGGCTACACCTTC. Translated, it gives CASSGGDGRGYGYTF.

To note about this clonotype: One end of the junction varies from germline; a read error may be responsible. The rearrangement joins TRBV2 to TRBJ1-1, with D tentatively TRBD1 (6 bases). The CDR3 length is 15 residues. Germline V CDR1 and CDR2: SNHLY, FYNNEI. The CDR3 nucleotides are TGTGCCAGCGGGGGCGGGGGGGGGGCGAACACTGATGCTTTCTTT. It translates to CASGGGGGANTDAFF.

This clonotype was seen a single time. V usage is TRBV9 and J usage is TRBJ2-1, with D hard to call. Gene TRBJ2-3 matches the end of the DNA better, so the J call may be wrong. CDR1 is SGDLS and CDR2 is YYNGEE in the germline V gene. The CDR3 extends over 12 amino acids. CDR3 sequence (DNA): TGTGCCAGCAGCTACCTGTCAGATACGCAGTATTTT. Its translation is CASSYLSDTQYF.

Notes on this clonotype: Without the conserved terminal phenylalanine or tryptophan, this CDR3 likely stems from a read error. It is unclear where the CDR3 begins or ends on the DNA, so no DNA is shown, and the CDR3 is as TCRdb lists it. The CDR3: CASSLGGGAHSQ. The rearrangement links TRBV7-2 to TRBJ2-2; the D segment call TRBD1 is taken from the table without a DNA check. Germline V gene data show CDR1 as SGHTA and CDR2 as FQGNSA. The CDR3 sequence runs 12 residues, both termini included.

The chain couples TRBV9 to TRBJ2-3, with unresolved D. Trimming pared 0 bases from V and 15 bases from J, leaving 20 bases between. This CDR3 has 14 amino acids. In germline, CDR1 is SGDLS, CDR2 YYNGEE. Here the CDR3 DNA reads TGTGCCAGCAGCGTAGGCTCAGATACGCAGAAGTTTTATTTT. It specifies CASSVGSDTQKFYF.

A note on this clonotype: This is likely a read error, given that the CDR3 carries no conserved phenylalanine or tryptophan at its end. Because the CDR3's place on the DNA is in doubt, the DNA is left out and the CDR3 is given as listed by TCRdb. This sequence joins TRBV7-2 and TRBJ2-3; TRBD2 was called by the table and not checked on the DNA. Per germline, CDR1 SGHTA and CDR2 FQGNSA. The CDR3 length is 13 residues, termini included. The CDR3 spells CASSVGWARDYND.

The CDR3 spells CASSRRPSGGADTYEQYV. The CDR3, as DNA: TGTGCCAGCAGCCGTCGGCCTAGCGGGGGGGCCGATACGTACGAGCAGTACGTC. This chain joins TRBV7-9 and TRBJ2-7; 12 bases match TRBD2. The CDR3 sequence is 18 residues long. The junction had 15 bases not matched to a gene; V was cut back by 5 bases and J by 4 bases. Per germline, CDR1 SEHNR and CDR2 FQNEAQ (reference sequence).

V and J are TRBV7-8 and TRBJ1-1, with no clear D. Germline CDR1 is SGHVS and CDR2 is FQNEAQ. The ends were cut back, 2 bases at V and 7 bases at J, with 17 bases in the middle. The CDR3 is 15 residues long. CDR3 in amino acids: CASSLSGGREDEAFF. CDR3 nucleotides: TGTGCCAGCAGCTTATCGGGAGGTCGGGAAGATGAAGCTTTCTTT.